The clone carrying this TCR beta chain is judged medium-sized. This CDR3 has 14 amino acids. Trimming stripped 2 bases from V and 4 bases from J, with 10 bases between. Germline lookup yields CDR1 SGHTA and CDR2 FQGNSA. These data are taken from a study of HIV-infected patients and healthy controls. All unsorted peripheral T cells were captured because whole blood was used without fractionation. Reverse transcription used 450 to 550 ng RNA and constant-region primers for alpha and beta. Alpha and beta chain libraries were made separately by chain-specific third strand synthesis with multiplexing indices. All rearrangements within a chain used one primer pair; cDNA molecules carried barcodes. TCRdb analysed the 5' RACE reads with MiXCR anew, one entry per CDR3 protein. The table shows some 20,000 distinct CDR3 sequences, with roughly 9.5% occurring only once.

Sequencing was performed on blood. This chain connects TRBV7-2 to TRBJ2-3; the D gene is possibly TRBD2 (5 bases). The TCR comes from an adult in good health. CDR3 sequence: CASSLSASPDTQYF. The CDR3 nucleotides are TGTGCCAGCAGCTTATCGGCTAGCCCAGATACGCAGTATTTT.